Listed here are 14 T cell receptor beta chains from one sample, sequenced in a study of OX40 agonist ivuxolimab in advanced cancers. Some clones are missing from TCRdb's copy, which holds only in-frame ones; the method was immunoSEQ multiplex PCR. The data hold 81,000 or so clones, with roughly nine tenths observed a single time. The specimen comprised CD4+ or CD8+ T cells sorted from blood, sampled in a trial of the OX40 agonist ivuxolimab. All receptors derive from an adult with an advanced solid tumor such as melanoma, head and neck, liver or kidney cancer.

The table lists this clone with a few counts. The chain joins TRBV19 to TRBJ2-5; no definite D call. From germline, CDR1 is LNHDA and CDR2 SQIVND (reference sequence). This CDR3 contains 12 residues. Deletions cut 5 bases from V and 6 bases from J, with 10 bases between. CDR3 in DNA: TGTGCCAGTAGTTCTTCCCCTCAGACCCAGTACTTC. Amino acids: CASSSSPQTQYF.

The rearrangement uses TRBV9 and TRBJ1-3; D perhaps matches TRBD1 (5 bases). Germline loops: CDR1 SGDLS, CDR2 YYNGEE. CDR3 length equals 17 residues. The ends were cut back, 3 bases at V and 0 bases at J, with 16 bases in the middle. The DNA for the CDR3 is TGTGCCAGCAGCGCCCCCAGGGAGGAGAACTCTGGAAACACCATATATTTT. Its translation: CASSAPREENSGNTIYF.

This clone was seen more than once but under ten times. J is TRBJ2-7 and V is TRBV4-2; 10 bases line up with TRBD2. The germline gives CDR1 LGHNA, CDR2 YNFKEQ. V shed 0 bases and J 3 bases; nucleotides not matched to a gene: 5. The length of the CDR3 is 16 residues. For the CDR3, the DNA is TGTGCCAGCAGCCAAGAAGTTAGCGGGGGGAACTACGAGCAGTACTTC. Amino acid sequence: CASSQEVSGGNYEQYF.

The chain links TRBV27 to TRBJ2-7; D not certain. Germline V gene data show CDR1 as MNHEY and CDR2 as SMNVEV (reference sequence). Trimming shortened V by 0 bases and J by 4 bases, and 10 bases separated the two germline ends. There are 14 residues in the CDR3. The CDR3 here is CASSLSRLTYEQYF. CDR3 coding DNA: TGTGCCAGCAGTTTATCCCGCCTCACATACGAGCAGTACTTC.

V and J are TRBV6-6 and TRBJ2-4; 7 bases agree with TRBD1. From germline, CDR1 is MNHNY and CDR2 SVGAGI (reference sequence). The CDR3 consists of 14 residues. Trimming removed 2 bases from V and 5 bases from J; junction bases left unmatched: 3. CDR3 nucleotide sequence: TGTGCCAGCAGTTACGTTGGGACAGAAAACATTCAGTACTTC. It translates to CASSYVGTENIQYF.

This chain joins TRBV28 and TRBJ1-1; D unclear. Germline assignment: CDR1 MDHEN and CDR2 SYDVKM. The CDR3 is 13 residues long. Trimming took off 3 bases at V and 7 bases at J, with 12 bases between the two ends. CDR3 coding DNA: TGTGCCAGCAGTTTTGGGGAAGGGAGTGAAGCTTTCTTT. Translating gives CASSFGEGSEAFF. Complete variable domain (other parts from reference TRBV28 and TRBJ1-1): DVKVTQSSRYLVKRTGEKVFLECVQDMDHENMFWYRQDPGLGLRLIYFSYDVKMKEKGDIPEGYSVSREKKERFSLILESASTNQTSMYLCASSFGEGSEAFFGQGTRLTVV.

Only a few counts were recorded for this clone. The chain has TRBV23-1 and TRBJ2-7; D perhaps matches TRBD1 (5 bases). TRBV23-1 qualifies as an ORF whose function is uncertain. The V end lost 11 bases, the J end lost 6 bases, and 23 bases lay between the germline ends. This CDR3 comprises 14 residues. The CDR3 nucleotides are TGCGCCCACCTGGGGCAGGTAGGTGGTCGCGAGCAGTACGTC. Its translation: CAHLGQVGGREQYV.

The rearrangement uses TRBV28 and TRBJ1-5; TRBD1 agrees at 7 bases. CDR1 is MDHEN, CDR2 SYDVKM, per germline. This CDR3 is built from 13 residues. V lost 6 bases to trimming and J lost 6 bases; unmatched junction nucleotides: 5. The CDR3 loop reads CASRVQGSQPQHF. CDR3 DNA sequence: TGTGCCAGCAGGGTACAGGGGAGTCAGCCCCAGCATTTT.

The rearrangement links TRBV9 to TRBJ1-2; 7 positions match TRBD1. V lost 6 bases, J lost 3 bases, and 8 bases stayed unmatched. The CDR3 consists of 14 residues. Germline V lookup: CDR1 SGDLS, CDR2 YYNGEE. CDR3 nucleotides: TGTGCCAGCAACCAAGACGACAGGGACTATGGCTACACCTTC. Translating gives CASNQDDRDYGYTF.

The V call is TRBV5-6, the J call TRBJ1-2; 7 nucleotides align to TRBD1. The length of the CDR3 is 15 residues. V gave up 4 bases and J gave up 4 bases; unmatched junction bases: 10. Germline CDR1 SGHDT, CDR2 YYEEEE. CDR3 sequence reads: CASSPGQLFPYGYTF. The CDR3 nucleotides are TGTGCCAGCAGCCCGGGACAGTTATTCCCCTATGGCTACACCTTC.

V and J are TRBV13 and TRBJ2-1; 10 bases are shared with TRBD2. Germline loops: CDR1 PRHDT, CDR2 FYEKMQ (reference sequence). J lost 2 bases, V lost 4 bases, and 2 bases had no gene match. The CDR3 consists of 15 residues. The CDR3 DNA is TGTGCCAGCAGCTGGAGCGGGAGGGCCTACAATGAGCAGTTCTTC. Translation: CASSWSGRAYNEQFF.

This chain links TRBV5-6 with TRBJ1-5; no clear D. This CDR3 has 14 amino acids. CDR1 is SGHDT, CDR2 YYEEEE, per germline. Trimming removed 1 base at V and 3 bases at J, with 8 bases between. CDR3 sequence reads: CASSLLESNQPQHF. In DNA, the CDR3 is TGTGCCAGCAGCTTGTTAGAGTCCAATCAGCCCCAGCATTTT.

The V and J genes are TRBV7-3 and TRBJ2-6, with 10 bases lining up with TRBD1. Germline-derived CDR1 and CDR2 are SGHTA and FQGTGA. CDR3 size: 19 residues. The J segment lost 3 bases and the V segment lost 5 bases, leaving 13 bases of the junction unmatched. The CDR3 here is CASSPSDGTGAYGANVLTF. For the CDR3, the DNA is TGTGCCAGCAGCCCATCAGACGGGACAGGGGCATATGGGGCCAACGTCCTGACTTTC.

The V gene is TRBV12-5, the J gene TRBJ1-1; 12 bases are a match to TRBD1. The CDR3 has 13 residues. Germline trimming cut 9 bases from V and 7 bases from J; bases unmatched to any gene: 6. The germline V gene encodes CDR1 LGHNT and CDR2 FRNRAP. The CDR3 sequence is CASRDRGLREAFF. The CDR3, as DNA: TGTGCTAGCCGGGACAGGGGGCTCCGTGAAGCTTTCTTT. The variable domain in full, completed from reference TRBV12-5 and TRBJ1-1, reads DARVTQTPRHKVTEMGQEVTMRCQPILGHNTVFWYRQTMMQGLELLAYFRNRAPLDDSGMPKDRFSAEMPDATLATLKIQPSEPRDSAVYFCASRDRGLREAFFGQGTRLTVV.